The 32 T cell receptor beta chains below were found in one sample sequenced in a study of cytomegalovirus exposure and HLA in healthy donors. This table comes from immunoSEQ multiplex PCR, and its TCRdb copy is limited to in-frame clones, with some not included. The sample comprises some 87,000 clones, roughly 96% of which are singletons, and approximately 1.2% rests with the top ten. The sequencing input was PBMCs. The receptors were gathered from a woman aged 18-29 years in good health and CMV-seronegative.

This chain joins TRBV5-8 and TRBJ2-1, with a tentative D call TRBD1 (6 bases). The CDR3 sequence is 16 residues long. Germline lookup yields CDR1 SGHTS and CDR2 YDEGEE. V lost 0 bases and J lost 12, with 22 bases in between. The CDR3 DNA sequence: TGTGCCAGCAGCTTGGGAAACAAACAAGGGGACATGCGGCAGTTCTTC. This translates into CASSLGNKQGDMRQFF.

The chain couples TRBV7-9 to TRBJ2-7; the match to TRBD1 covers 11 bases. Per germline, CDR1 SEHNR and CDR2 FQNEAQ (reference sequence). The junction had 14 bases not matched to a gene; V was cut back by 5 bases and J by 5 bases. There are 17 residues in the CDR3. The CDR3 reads CASSPQPGQGALHEQYF. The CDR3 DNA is TGTGCCAGCAGCCCCCAACCCGGACAGGGGGCGCTCCACGAGCAGTACTTC.

CDR3 nucleotide sequence: TGTGCCAGCAGCACAGGGGGCGTGGTCCCTAATGAAAAACTGTTTTTT. Protein sequence: CASSTGGVVPNEKLFF. This chain joins TRBV5-5 and TRBJ1-4; 9 bases match TRBD1. Looked up from germline, CDR1 is SGHKS and CDR2 is YYEKEE (reference sequence). V shed 4 bases and J 3 bases; nucleotides not matched to a gene: 7. This CDR3 has 16 residues.

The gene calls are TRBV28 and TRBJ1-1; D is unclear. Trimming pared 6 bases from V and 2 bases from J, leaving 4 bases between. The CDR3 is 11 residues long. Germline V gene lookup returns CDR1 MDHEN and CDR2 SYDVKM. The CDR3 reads CASSQNTEAFF. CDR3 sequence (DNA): TGTGCCAGCAGCCAAAACACTGAAGCTTTCTTT.

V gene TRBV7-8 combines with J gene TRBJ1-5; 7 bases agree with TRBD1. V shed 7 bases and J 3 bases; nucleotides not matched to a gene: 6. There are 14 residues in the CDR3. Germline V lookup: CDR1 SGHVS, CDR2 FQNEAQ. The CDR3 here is CASTHRGDNQPQHF. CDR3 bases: TGTGCCAGCACCCACAGGGGAGACAATCAGCCCCAGCATTTT.

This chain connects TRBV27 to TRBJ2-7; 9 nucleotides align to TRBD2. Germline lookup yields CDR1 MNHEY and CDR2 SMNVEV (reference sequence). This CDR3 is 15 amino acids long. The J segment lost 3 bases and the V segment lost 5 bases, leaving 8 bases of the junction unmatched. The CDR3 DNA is TGTGCCAGCAGTCCACTAGCGGGCGTGAACTACGAGCAGTACTTC. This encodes CASSPLAGVNYEQYF.

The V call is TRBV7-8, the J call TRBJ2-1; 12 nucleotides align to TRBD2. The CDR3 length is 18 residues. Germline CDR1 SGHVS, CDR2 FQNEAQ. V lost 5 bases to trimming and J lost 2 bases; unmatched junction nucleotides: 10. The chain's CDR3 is CASSDSVSSGRAYNEQFF. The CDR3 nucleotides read TGTGCCAGCAGCGACAGCGTTTCTAGCGGGAGGGCCTACAATGAGCAGTTCTTC. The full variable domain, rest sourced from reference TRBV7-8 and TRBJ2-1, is GAGVSQSPRYKVAKRGQDVALRCDPISGHVSLFWYQQALGQGPEFLTYFQNEAQLDKSGLPSDRFFAERPEGSVSTLKIQRTQQEDSAVYLCASSDSVSSGRAYNEQFFGPGTRLTVL.

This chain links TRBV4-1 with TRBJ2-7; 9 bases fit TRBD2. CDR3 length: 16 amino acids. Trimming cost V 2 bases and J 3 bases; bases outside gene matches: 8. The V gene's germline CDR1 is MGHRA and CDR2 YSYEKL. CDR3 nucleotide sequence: TGCGCCAGCAGCCAAACCTATAGCGGGAGCTTCTACGAGCAGTACTTC. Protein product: CASSQTYSGSFYEQYF.

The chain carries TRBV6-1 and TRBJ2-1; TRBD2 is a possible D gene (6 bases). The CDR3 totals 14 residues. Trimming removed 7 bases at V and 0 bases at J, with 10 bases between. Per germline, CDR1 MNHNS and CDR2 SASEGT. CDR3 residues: CASKGLDSYNEQFF. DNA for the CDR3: TGTGCCAGCAAGGGACTCGACTCCTACAATGAGCAGTTCTTC.

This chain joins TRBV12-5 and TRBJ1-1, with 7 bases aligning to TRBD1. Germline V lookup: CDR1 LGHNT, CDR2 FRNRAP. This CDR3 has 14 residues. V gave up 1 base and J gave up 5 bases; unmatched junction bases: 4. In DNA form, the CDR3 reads TGTGCTAGTGGTTTGGGACAGGGTTTAACTGAAGCTTTCTTT. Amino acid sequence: CASGLGQGLTEAFF.

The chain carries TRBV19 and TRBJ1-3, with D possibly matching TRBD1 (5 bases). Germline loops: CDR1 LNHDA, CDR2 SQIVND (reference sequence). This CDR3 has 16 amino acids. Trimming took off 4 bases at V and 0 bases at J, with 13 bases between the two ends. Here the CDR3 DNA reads TGTGCCAGTAGTACCTCCCTCCAGGGCTCTGGAAACACCATATATTTT. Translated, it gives CASSTSLQGSGNTIYF.

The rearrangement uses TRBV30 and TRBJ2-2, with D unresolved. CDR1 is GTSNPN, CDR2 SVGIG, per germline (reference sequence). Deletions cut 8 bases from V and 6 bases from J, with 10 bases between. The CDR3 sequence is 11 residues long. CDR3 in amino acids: CALEISGELFF. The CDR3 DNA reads TGTGCCCTGGAGATCTCCGGGGAGCTGTTTTTT.

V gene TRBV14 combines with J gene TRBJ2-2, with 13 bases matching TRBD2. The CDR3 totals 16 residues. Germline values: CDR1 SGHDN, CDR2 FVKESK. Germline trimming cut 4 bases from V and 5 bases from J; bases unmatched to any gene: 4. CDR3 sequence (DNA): TGTGCCAGCAGCCGCGGGACTAGCGGGGATACCGGGGAGCTGTTTTTT. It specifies CASSRGTSGDTGELFF.

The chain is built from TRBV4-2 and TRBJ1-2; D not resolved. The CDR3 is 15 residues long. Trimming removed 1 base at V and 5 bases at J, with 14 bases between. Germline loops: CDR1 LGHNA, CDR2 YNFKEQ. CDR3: CASSQGTTTQYGYTF. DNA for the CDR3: TGTGCCAGCAGCCAAGGCACCACTACCCAGTATGGCTACACCTTC.

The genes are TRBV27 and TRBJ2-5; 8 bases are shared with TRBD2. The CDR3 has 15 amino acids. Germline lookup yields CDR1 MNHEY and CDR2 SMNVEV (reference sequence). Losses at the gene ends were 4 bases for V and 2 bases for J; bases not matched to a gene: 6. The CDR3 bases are TGTGCCAGCAGTTCCCTAGCGGGTGGTCAAGAGACCCAGTACTTC. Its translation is CASSSLAGGQETQYF.

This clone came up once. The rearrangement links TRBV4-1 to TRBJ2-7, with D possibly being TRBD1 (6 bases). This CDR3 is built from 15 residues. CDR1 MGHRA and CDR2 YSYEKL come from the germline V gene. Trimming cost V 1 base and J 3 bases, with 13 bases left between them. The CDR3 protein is CASSQAPGTNYEQYF. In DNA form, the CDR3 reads TGCGCCAGCAGCCAAGCCCCAGGGACAAACTACGAGCAGTACTTC.

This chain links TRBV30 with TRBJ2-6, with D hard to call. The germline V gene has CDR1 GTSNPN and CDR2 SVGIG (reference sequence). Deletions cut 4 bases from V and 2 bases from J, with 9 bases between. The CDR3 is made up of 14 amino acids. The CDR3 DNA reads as TGTGCCTGGATGTCAGAAGCTGGGGCCAACGTCCTGACTTTC. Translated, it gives CAWMSEAGANVLTF.

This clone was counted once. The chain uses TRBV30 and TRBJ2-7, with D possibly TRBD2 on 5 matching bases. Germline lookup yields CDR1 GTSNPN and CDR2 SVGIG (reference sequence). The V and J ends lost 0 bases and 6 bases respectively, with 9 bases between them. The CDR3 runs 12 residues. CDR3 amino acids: CAWSVGGREQYF. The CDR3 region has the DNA TGTGCCTGGAGTGTGGGCGGGCGCGAGCAGTACTTC.

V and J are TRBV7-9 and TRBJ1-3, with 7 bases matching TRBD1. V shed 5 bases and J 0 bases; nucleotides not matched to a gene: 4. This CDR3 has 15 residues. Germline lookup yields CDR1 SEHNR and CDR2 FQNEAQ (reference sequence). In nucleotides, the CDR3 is TGTGCCAGCAGCACCAGGGGGAGCTCTGGAAACACCATATATTTT. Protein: CASSTRGSSGNTIYF. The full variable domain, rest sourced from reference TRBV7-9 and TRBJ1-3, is DTGVSQNPRHKITKRGQNVTFRCDPISEHNRLYWYRQTLGQGPEFLTYFQNEAQLEKSRLLSDRFSAERPKGSFSTLEIQRTEQGDSAMYLCASSTRGSSGNTIYFGEGSWLTVV.

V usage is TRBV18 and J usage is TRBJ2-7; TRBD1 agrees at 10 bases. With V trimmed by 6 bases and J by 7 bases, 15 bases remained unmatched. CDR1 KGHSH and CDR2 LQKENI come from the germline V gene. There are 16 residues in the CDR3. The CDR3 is CASSSTIGQGVWEQYF. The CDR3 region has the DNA TGTGCCAGCTCTTCCACAATCGGACAGGGGGTGTGGGAGCAGTACTTC.

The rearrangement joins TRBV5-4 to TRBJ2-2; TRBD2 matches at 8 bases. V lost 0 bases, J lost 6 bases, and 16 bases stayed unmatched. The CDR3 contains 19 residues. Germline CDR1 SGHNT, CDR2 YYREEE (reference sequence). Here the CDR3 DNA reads TGTGCCAGCAGCTTGGTACGGGGTAGCGGGACCCACAGGGCCGGGGAGCTGTTTTTT. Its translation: CASSLVRGSGTHRAGELFF.

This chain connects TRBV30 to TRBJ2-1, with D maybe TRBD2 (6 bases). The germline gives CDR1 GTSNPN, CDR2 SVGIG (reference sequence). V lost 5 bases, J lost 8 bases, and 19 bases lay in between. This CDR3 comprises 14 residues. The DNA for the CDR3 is TGTGCCTGGGAGGAGACCTTCGGGGGAGATGAGCAGTTCTTC. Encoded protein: CAWEETFGGDEQFF.

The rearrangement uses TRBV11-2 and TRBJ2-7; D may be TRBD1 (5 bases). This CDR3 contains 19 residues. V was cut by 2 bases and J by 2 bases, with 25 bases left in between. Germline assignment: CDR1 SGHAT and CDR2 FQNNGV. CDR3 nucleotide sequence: TGTGCCAGCAGCTTATGGGTATCCAGGATGGGGCAGAGCCCCTACGAGCAGTACTTC. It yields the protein CASSLWVSRMGQSPYEQYF. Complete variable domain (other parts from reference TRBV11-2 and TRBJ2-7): EAGVAQSPRYKIIEKRQSVAFWCNPISGHATLYWYQQILGQGPKLLIQFQNNGVVDDSQLPKDRFSAERLKGVDSTLKIQPAKLEDSAVYLCASSLWVSRMGQSPYEQYFGPGTRLTVT.

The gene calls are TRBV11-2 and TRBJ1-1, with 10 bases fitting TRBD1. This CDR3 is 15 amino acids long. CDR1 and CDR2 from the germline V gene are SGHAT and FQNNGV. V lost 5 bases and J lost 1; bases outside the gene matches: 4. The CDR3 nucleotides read TGTGCCAGCAGCCCGGGACAGGGGCCGAACACTGAAGCTTTCTTT. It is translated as CASSPGQGPNTEAFF.

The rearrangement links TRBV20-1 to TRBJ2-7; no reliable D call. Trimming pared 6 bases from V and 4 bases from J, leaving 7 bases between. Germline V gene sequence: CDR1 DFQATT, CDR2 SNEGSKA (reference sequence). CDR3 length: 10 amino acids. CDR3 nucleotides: TGCAGTGCCAGCGTATACGAGCAGTACTTC. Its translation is CSASVYEQYF.

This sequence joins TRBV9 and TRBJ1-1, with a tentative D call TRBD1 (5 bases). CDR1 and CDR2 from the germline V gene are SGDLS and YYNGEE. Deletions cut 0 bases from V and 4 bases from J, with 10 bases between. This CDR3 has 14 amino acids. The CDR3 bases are TGTGCCAGCAGCGTAGGACAGCTCCGCACTGAAGCTTTCTTT. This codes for CASSVGQLRTEAFF. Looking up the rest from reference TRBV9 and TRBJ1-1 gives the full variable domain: DSGVTQTPKHLITATGQRVTLRCSPRSGDLSVYWYQQSLDQGLQFLIQYYNGEERAKGNILERFSAQQFPDLHSELNLSSLELGDSALYFCASSVGQLRTEAFFGQGTRLTVV.

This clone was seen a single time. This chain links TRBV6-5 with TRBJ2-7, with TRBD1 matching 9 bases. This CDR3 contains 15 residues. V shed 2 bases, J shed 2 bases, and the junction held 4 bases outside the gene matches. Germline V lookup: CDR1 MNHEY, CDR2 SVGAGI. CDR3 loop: CASSYTDRGAYEQYF. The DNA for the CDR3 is TGTGCCAGCAGTTACACGGACAGGGGAGCCTACGAGCAGTACTTC.

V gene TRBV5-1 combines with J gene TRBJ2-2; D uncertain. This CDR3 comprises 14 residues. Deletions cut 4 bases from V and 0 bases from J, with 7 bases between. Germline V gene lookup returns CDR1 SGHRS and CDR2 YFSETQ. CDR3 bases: TGCGCCAGCAGCGGCGGAACGAACACCGGGGAGCTGTTTTTT. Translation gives CASSGGTNTGELFF.

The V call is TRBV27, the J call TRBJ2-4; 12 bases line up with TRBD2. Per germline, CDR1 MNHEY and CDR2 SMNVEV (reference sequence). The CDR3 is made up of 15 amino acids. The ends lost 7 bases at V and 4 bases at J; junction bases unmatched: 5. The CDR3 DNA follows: TGTGCCAGCAAGACTAGCGGGAGTACAAAAAACATTCAGTACTTC. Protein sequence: CASKTSGSTKNIQYF.

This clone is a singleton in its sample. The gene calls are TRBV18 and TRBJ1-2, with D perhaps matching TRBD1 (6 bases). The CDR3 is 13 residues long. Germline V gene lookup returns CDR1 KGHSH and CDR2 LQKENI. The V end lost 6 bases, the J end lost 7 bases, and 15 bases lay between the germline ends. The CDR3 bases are TGTGCCAGCTCGTACAGGGAAAAGAGTGGCTACACCTTC. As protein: CASSYREKSGYTF.

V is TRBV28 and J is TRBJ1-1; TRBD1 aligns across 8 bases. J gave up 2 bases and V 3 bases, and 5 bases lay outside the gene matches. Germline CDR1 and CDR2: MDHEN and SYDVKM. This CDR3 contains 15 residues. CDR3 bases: TGTGCCAGCAGTTTCCAGGGGGCGGCAAACACTGAAGCTTTCTTT. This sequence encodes CASSFQGAANTEAFF.

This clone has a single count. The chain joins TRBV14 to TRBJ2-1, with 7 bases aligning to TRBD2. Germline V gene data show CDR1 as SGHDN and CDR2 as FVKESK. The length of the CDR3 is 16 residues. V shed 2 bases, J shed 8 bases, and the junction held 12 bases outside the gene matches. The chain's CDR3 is CASSQIPAGVLDEQFF. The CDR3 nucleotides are TGTGCCAGCAGCCAAATTCCTGCGGGAGTTTTGGATGAGCAGTTCTTC.